This T cell receptor (delta chain) derives from a study of gamma-delta T cells after stem cell transplantation. The CDR3 runs to 18 residues. V was clipped by 0 bases and J by 8 bases; unmatched bases: 14. Germline CDR1 GEAIGNYY, CDR2 EKD. TCRdb reanalysed the RT-PCR reads with CATT. The top ten clones hold 16% of a sample with about 2,400 delta-chain clones, roughly 45% of them seen once. The rearrangement links TRDV2 to TRDJ1; 13 nucleotides agree with TRDD3. Sequencing was performed on gamma-delta T cells. The TCR comes from a human donor. It is not recorded whose cells these are; they may come from a transplant donor. This CDR3 is CACDTLSVLGDTRLKLIF. CDR3 sequence (DNA): TGTGCCTGTGACACCCTGTCCGTACTGGGGGATACGCGCTTAAAACTCATCTTT.